The rows below give T cell receptor beta chains drawn from one sample of a study of Graves' ophthalmopathy and Graves' hyperthyroidism. In TCRdb, the multiplex PCR reads were re-called with MiXCR into one record per CDR3 protein. The table includes fewer than 400,000 distinct CDR3 sequences, 15% to 20% detected once. The specimen sequenced was peripheral blood. The receptors stem from a woman aged 18-35 years with Graves' ophthalmopathy. Each CDR3 is given with its conserved first and last residue. D genes are given only for firm matches. Size tells how often a clone was seen (once, few, many) or the class of an expanded clone, and some rows leave it out.

abundance,d_gene,v_gene,j_gene,CDR3aa,CDR3nt
many,.,TRBV6-2/TRBV6-3,TRBJ1-1,CASRPGRGNTEAFF,TGTGCCAGCCGTCCCGGCAGGGGGAACACTGAAGCTTTCTTT
many,.,TRBV7-2,TRBJ2-7,CASSASADNEQYF,TGTGCCAGCTCCGCGTCGGCTGACAACGAGCAGTACTTC
.,.,TRBV7-2,TRBJ2-7,CASSRTVYEQYF,TGTGCCAGCAGCAGGACAGTCTACGAGCAGTACTTC
.,.,TRBV28,TRBJ2-7,CASRSGDEQYF,TGTGCCAGCAGATCCGGCGACGAGCAGTACTTC
many,.,TRBV19,TRBJ2-5,CASKSGQGAETQYF,TGTGCCAGCAAGTCGGGGCAGGGAGCAGAGACCCAGTACTTC
many,.,TRBV6-2/TRBV6-3,TRBJ2-2,CASSFTTGELFF,TGTGCCAGCAGTTTTACTACCGGGGAGCTGTTTTTT
many,.,TRBV7-3,TRBJ2-7,CASSSKQTDSYEQYF,TGTGCCAGCAGCTCCAAACAGACCGATTCCTACGAGCAGTACTTC
many,.,TRBV19,TRBJ1-1,CASSIGAPNTEAFF,TGTGCCAGTAGTATCGGGGCGCCGAACACTGAAGCTTTCTTT
many,.,TRBV10-3,TRBJ2-5,CAISGSGTQYF,TGTGCCATCAGTGGGTCGGGGACCCAGTACTTC
many,.,TRBV14,TRBJ1-3,CASSPGVRLSGNTIYF,TGTGCCAGCAGCCCCGGGGTTCGACTCTCTGGAAACACCATATATTTT
many,.,TRBV29-1,TRBJ2-7,CSVSQAPGPYEQYF,TGCAGCGTTTCCCAGGCTCCCGGACCTTACGAGCAGTACTTC
many,.,TRBV29-1,TRBJ2-7,CSGETRTAYEQYF,TGCAGCGGAGAAACGAGGACAGCCTACGAGCAGTACTTC
.,.,TRBV12-3/TRBV12-4,TRBJ1-5,CASSLGEPIEPQPQHF,TGTGCCAGCAGTTTAGGGGAGCCGATTGAGCCTCAGCCCCAGCATTTT
many,TRBD2,TRBV29-1,TRBJ2-2,CSVLGGAGELFF,TGCAGCGTCCTTGGGGGGGCCGGGGAGCTGTTTTTT
many,TRBD1,TRBV2,TRBJ2-2,CASYRDSNTGELFF,TGTGCCAGCTACCGGGACAGTAACACCGGGGAGCTGTTTTTT
.,TRBD2,TRBV6-2/TRBV6-3,TRBJ2-7,CASSPRTSGRAVYEQYF,TGTGCCAGCAGTCCCCGGACTAGCGGGAGGGCCGTCTACGAGCAGTACTTC
many,.,TRBV29-1,TRBJ2-4,CSALGLNIQYF,TGCAGCGCCCTCGGGCTTAACATTCAGTACTTC
.,TRBD1,TRBV6-2/TRBV6-3,TRBJ2-5,CASSGHRGYQETQYF,TGTGCCAGCAGTGGTCACAGGGGGTACCAAGAGACCCAGTACTTC
many,.,TRBV28,TRBJ1-2,CASSFGQFYGYTF,TGTGCCAGCAGTTTTGGACAGTTCTATGGCTACACCTTC
.,.,TRBV2,TRBJ2-7,CASREHETSRNNEQYF,TGTGCCAGCAGGGAACACGAAACGTCTAGGAACAACGAGCAGTACTTC
.,TRBD1,TRBV24-1,TRBJ2-5,CATSDPGQGTQETQYF,TGTGCCACCAGTGACCCAGGACAGGGGACTCAAGAGACCCAGTACTTC
many,.,TRBV7-2,TRBJ1-5,CASSLGGLGQPQHF,TGTGCCAGCAGCTTAGGAGGGCTGGGTCAGCCCCAGCATTTT
many,.,TRBV12-5,TRBJ2-2,CASGLGVPHGELFF,TGTGCTAGTGGTTTAGGTGTCCCCCACGGGGAGCTGTTTTTT
.,.,TRBV6-1,TRBJ1-5,CASSEAGPRPQHF,TGTGCCAGCAGTGAAGCGGGCCCACGCCCCCAGCATTTT
.,TRBD2,TRBV20-1,TRBJ2-2,CSARDSGSDTGELFF,TGCAGTGCTAGAGATAGCGGGAGTGACACCGGGGAGCTGTTTTTT
many,.,TRBV7-2,TRBJ2-4,CASSRGAAKNIQYF,TGTGCCAGCAGCAGGGGAGCCGCCAAAAACATTCAGTACTTC
many,TRBD2,TRBV2,TRBJ2-7,CASSEDRLAGESEQYF,TGTGCCAGCAGTGAAGACCGGCTAGCGGGAGAGAGCGAGCAGTACTTC
many,TRBD1,TRBV11-1,TRBJ1-5,CASSLARQGAGGQPQHF,TGTGCCAGCAGCCTGGCTAGACAGGGGGCCGGTGGTCAGCCCCAGCATTTT
few,.,TRBV28,TRBJ2-7,CASSFLLYEQYF,TGTGCCAGCAGTTTTTTGCTCTACGAGCAGTACTTC
many,TRBD2,TRBV12-3/TRBV12-4,TRBJ2-5,CASSFEAAGAQYF,TGTGCCAGCAGTTTCGAAGCGGCGGGGGCCCAGTACTTC
many,TRBD2,TRBV6-2/TRBV6-3,TRBJ2-5,CASSYTSGSSETQYF,TGTGCCAGCAGTTATACTAGCGGGAGTTCAGAGACCCAGTACTTC
many,TRBD1,TRBV12-3/TRBV12-4,TRBJ1-5,CASRLGPRQGAGQPQHF,TGTGCCAGCAGGCTGGGGCCCCGACAGGGTGCGGGGCAGCCCCAGCATTTT
many,.,TRBV12-3/TRBV12-4,TRBJ2-4,CASSPSRLAKNIQYF,TGTGCCAGCAGCCCCAGCCGCCTAGCCAAAAACATTCAGTACTTC
many,.,TRBV27,TRBJ1-5,CASSSPDGNQPQHF,TGTGCCAGCAGTTCACCCGACGGTAATCAGCCCCAGCATTTT
many,TRBD2,TRBV5-1,TRBJ2-3,CASSSRLAGETTDTQYF,TGCGCCAGCAGCTCCCGACTAGCGGGGGAGACCACAGATACGCAGTATTTT
many,TRBD1,TRBV5-4,TRBJ2-7,CASTMDRAYEQYF,TGTGCCAGCACAATGGACAGGGCCTACGAGCAGTACTTC
many,.,TRBV6-2/TRBV6-3,TRBJ1-5,CASSYWSVFNSNQPQHF,TGTGCCAGCAGTTACTGGTCCGTTTTTAATAGCAATCAGCCCCAGCATTTT
many,TRBD1,TRBV20-1,TRBJ1-1,CSARFGTGLSGGTEAFF,TGCAGTGCTAGGTTCGGGACAGGACTCTCCGGCGGAACTGAAGCTTTCTTT
many,.,TRBV28,TRBJ2-6,CASSAVSPSGANVLTF,TGTGCCAGCAGTGCCGTCAGTCCCTCTGGGGCCAACGTCCTGACTTTC
many,TRBD1,TRBV6-5,TRBJ1-1,CASSYPGQGGTEAFF,TGTGCCAGCAGTTACCCGGGACAGGGAGGAACTGAAGCTTTCTTT
many,.,TRBV6-1,TRBJ2-7,CASSEWVGGTKSYEQYF,TGTGCCAGCAGTGAATGGGTAGGAGGGACAAAATCCTACGAGCAGTACTTC
many,.,TRBV6-5,TRBJ2-7,CASSQPDSYEQYF,TGTGCCAGCAGTCAGCCGGACAGCTACGAGCAGTACTTC
.,TRBD1,TRBV29-1,TRBJ2-6,CSVAGGPPLFGANVLTF,TGCAGCGTGGCAGGGGGCCCCCCCCTCTTTGGGGCCAACGTCCTGACTTTC
many,.,TRBV6-2/TRBV6-3,TRBJ2-7,CASSRIPGPVVHEQYF,TGTGCCAGCAGTAGAATTCCGGGACCAGTAGTCCACGAGCAGTACTTC